This is a list of T cell receptor beta chains from one sample in a study of shared clonotypes between healthy human individuals. The data were produced by immunoSEQ multiplex PCR, yet TCRdb's version contains in-frame clones alone and is incomplete. Of 2 million to 2.5 million clones listed, approximately 94% are singletons. The sequencing input was naive CD8+ T cells sorted from blood. The receptors here all came from a man between 18 and 29 years old in good health. CDR3s include the opening cysteine and the closing phenylalanine or tryptophan. A D gene is named only where the DNA matches it firmly.

v_call: TRBV2; j_call: TRBJ2-3; d_call: NA; cdr3_nt: TGTGCCAGCAGTGAGATGAGGGGGACAGATACGCAGTATTTT; cdr3_aa: CASSEMRGTDTQYF
v_call: TRBV7-9; j_call: TRBJ2-5; d_call: NA; cdr3_nt: TGTGCCAGCAGCTTAGATTGGCAGGGGCCTCAAGAGACCCAGTACTTC; cdr3_aa: CASSLDWQGPQETQYF
v_call: TRBV6-4; j_call: TRBJ2-1; d_call: NA; cdr3_nt: TGTGCCAGCACCCAGGAGCCGGGCGGGGCCTCCTACAATGAGCAGTTCTTC; cdr3_aa: CASTQEPGGASYNEQFF
v_call: TRBV7-9; j_call: TRBJ2-7; d_call: NA; cdr3_nt: TGTGCCAGCAGCTCGTCCCGGGACGGTTACGGAGCCTACGAGCAGTACTTC; cdr3_aa: CASSSSRDGYGAYEQYF
v_call: TRBV5-6; j_call: TRBJ2-7; d_call: NA; cdr3_nt: TGTGCCAGCAGCTTGGCCGGGGGATTCTACGAGCAGTACTTC; cdr3_aa: CASSLAGGFYEQYF
v_call: TRBV6-6; j_call: TRBJ2-5; d_call: NA; cdr3_nt: TGTGCCAGCAGTTGGCAGCTGTACCAAGAGACCCAGTACTTC; cdr3_aa: CASSWQLYQETQYF
v_call: TRBV9; j_call: TRBJ2-5; d_call: NA; cdr3_nt: TGTGCCAGCAGCGAAACCGGGTCGATGGTGGAGACCCAGTACTTC; cdr3_aa: CASSETGSMVETQYF
v_call: TRBV4-1; j_call: TRBJ1-4; d_call: NA; cdr3_nt: TGCGCCAGCAGCCAGGACAGCGGCGCCTATGAAAAACTGTTTTTT; cdr3_aa: CASSQDSGAYEKLFF
v_call: TRBV15; j_call: TRBJ2-7; d_call: NA; cdr3_nt: TGTGCCACCAGCAGCGGTCTACTAGCCGGGGAGCAGTACTTC; cdr3_aa: CATSSGLLAGEQYF
v_call: TRBV13; j_call: TRBJ2-1; d_call: NA; cdr3_nt: TGTGCCAGCAGGTCGGGCGGTAGCTTATACAATGAGCAGTTCTTC; cdr3_aa: CASRSGGSLYNEQFF